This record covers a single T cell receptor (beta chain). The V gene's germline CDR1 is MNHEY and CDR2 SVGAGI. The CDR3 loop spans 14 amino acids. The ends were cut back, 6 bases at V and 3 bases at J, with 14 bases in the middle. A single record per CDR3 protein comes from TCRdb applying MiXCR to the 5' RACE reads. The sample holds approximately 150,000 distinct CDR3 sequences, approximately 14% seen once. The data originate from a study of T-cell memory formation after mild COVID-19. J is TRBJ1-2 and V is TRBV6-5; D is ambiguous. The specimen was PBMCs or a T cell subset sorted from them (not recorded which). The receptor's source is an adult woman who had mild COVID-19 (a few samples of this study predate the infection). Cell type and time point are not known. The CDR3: CASRGFLAYYGYTF. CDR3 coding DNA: TGTGCCAGCAGGGGATTTCTTGCCTACTATGGCTACACCTTC.